This T cell receptor (beta chain) was obtained from a study of T cells in Graves' hyperthyroidism and ophthalmopathy. Background on the study: The authors collected peripheral blood at initial diagnosis, before any treatment.

For ophthalmopathy patients, the Clinical Activity Score was at least 3 and the NOSPECS grade at least 4; duration was under 3 months. Uncontrolled infection, other autoimmune disease, pregnancy or lactation disqualified patients from enrolment. A word on this clonotype: Antigen: not known.

The V gene lost 1 base and the J gene lost 5 bases, with 15 bases spanning the gap. The CDR3 totals 16 residues. The germline CDR1 and CDR2 sequences are MGHRA and YSYEKL. The investigators amplified TCR beta CDR3 regions from RNA transcripts. With the HTBI primer set, the TCR CDR3 went through a first round of RT-PCR. TCRdb independently ran MiXCR on the multiplex PCR reads; one entry per CDR3 protein. The sample carries about 530,000 distinct CDR3 sequences, roughly 18% recorded once. Findings of the study overall: It was a median 6.5 months before onset that the model predicted ophthalmopathy.

Sequencing used blood. The V gene is TRBV4-1, the J gene TRBJ2-1; D unclear. This receptor was obtained from a woman aged 18-35 years with Graves' ophthalmopathy. CDR3 coding DNA: TGCGCCAGCAGCCAAGTTAGGCGCGCAGAACACAATGAGCAGTTCTTC. The encoded protein is CASSQVRRAEHNEQFF.